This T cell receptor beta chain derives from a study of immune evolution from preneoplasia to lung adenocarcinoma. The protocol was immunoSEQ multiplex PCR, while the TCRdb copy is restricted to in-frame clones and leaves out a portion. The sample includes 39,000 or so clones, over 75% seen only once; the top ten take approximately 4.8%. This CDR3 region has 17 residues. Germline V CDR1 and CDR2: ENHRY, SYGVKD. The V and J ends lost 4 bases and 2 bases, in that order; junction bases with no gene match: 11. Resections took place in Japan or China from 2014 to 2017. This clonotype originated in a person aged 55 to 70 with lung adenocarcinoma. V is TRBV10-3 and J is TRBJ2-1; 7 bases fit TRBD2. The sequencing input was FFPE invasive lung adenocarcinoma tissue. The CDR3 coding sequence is TGTGCCATCAGTGGCTTGGGAAGAAGCGGGGCCTACAATGAGCAGTTCTTC. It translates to CAISGLGRSGAYNEQFF.